The clone carrying this TCR beta chain was counted once. Its antigen is as yet unknown. This record belongs to a study of T cell responses to AZD1222 COVID-19 vaccine. About the study: Second-dose recipients at about 4 or about 12 weeks were treated as one pooled group. Whole-study findings and limits: Donors were chiefly white British, with a greater number of females, and clonal diversity was perhaps underestimated. Compared with day 0, the breadth and depth of the Spike-specific TCR repertoire rose significantly after two doses of AZD1222. Reportedly, close to half of spike-specific TCRs are directed against unmutated variant regions.

The CDR3 consists of 13 residues. V dropped 6 bases and J dropped 4 bases, with 15 bases sitting between them. Germline V gives CDR1 SQVTM, CDR2 ANQGSEA. Sequencing was performed with immunoSEQ multiplex PCR; in TCRdb, only in-frame clones are kept and a portion is missing. The sample contains around 120,000 clones, around 90% of which appear only once. The genes are TRBV29-1 and TRBJ1-1; maybe TRBD1 (5 bases). Here the sequenced sample was peripheral blood, taken on day 0 of AZD1222 vaccination. This clonotype was sampled from an adult in good health. This CDR3 is CSVPSGGGTEAFF. The CDR3 nucleotides are TGCAGCGTGCCCTCCGGGGGTGGCACTGAAGCTTTCTTT.